What follows are 8 T cell receptor beta chains derived from one specimen sequenced in a study of T cells in Graves' hyperthyroidism and ophthalmopathy. Amplification of TCR beta CDR3 regions used RNA as the template. During a first-round RT-PCR of the TCR CDR3, the HTBI primer set was used. TCRdb passed the multiplex PCR reads through MiXCR, listing each CDR3 protein once. This table has over 500,000 distinct CDR3 sequences, approximately 48% appearing once. The sequencing sample was made of peripheral blood or thyroid tissue (not recorded which). All receptors derive from an adult woman with Graves' disease, either hyperthyroidism or ophthalmopathy (not recorded which).

Many counts were recorded for this clonotype. The J gene is TRBJ1-6, the V gene TRBV7-9, with TRBD1 matching 11 bases. The CDR3 has 15 amino acids. The germline V gene has CDR1 SEHNR and CDR2 FQNEAQ (reference sequence). V lost 5 bases, J lost 7 bases, and 4 bases stayed unmatched. CDR3 residues: CASSHRDRGNSPLHF. CDR3 bases: TGTGCCAGCAGCCACCGGGACAGGGGGAATTCACCCCTCCACTTT. The full variable domain, in which reference TRBV7-9 and TRBJ1-6 provide the parts outside the CDR3, is DTGVSQNPRHKITKRGQNVTFRCDPISEHNRLYWYRQTLGQGPEFLTYFQNEAQLEKSRLLSDRFSAERPKGSFSTLEIQRTEQGDSAMYLCASSHRDRGNSPLHFGNGTRLTVT.

This clonotype has a count of ten or more. The chain employs TRBV4-1 and TRBJ1-2, with D perhaps matching TRBD1 (6 bases). Germline lookup yields CDR1 MGHRA and CDR2 YSYEKL. V was pared by 1 base and J by 4 bases, with 10 bases between. CDR3 size: 14 residues. The CDR3 loop reads CASSQGQDPYGYTF. The CDR3, as DNA: TGCGCCAGCAGCCAAGGACAGGACCCCTATGGCTACACCTTC.

This clonotype was found many times. This chain links TRBV10-3 with TRBJ1-2; D is perhaps TRBD1 (6 bases). V was clipped by 6 bases and J by 2 bases, with 10 bases between them. The germline CDR1 and CDR2 sequences are ENHRY and SYGVKD. CDR3 size: 13 residues. CDR3 bases: TGTGCCATCAGGGGACACCAGAACTATGGCTACACCTTC. Protein product: CAIRGHQNYGYTF.

Many counts were recorded for this clonotype. The rearrangement links TRBV20-1 to TRBJ2-2, with 9 nucleotides matching TRBD1. Germline CDR1 DFQATT, CDR2 SNEGSKA (reference sequence). This CDR3 spans 15 amino acids. V lost 1 base, J lost 4 bases, and 4 bases stayed unmatched. CDR3 bases: TGCAGTGCTAGAGTCGGGACAGGGAGCACCGGGGAGCTGTTTTTT. Protein: CSARVGTGSTGELFF.

This clonotype was observed at least ten times. The germline gene is not matched at one end of the junction; a read error may be the cause. This chain connects TRBV15 to TRBJ2-7, with D unresolved. Per the germline V gene, CDR1 is LNHNV and CDR2 is YYDKDF (reference sequence). CDR3 size: 14 residues. The CDR3 sequence is CANSRTFSSYEQYF. In nucleotides, the CDR3 is TGTGCCAACAGCCGAACCTTTAGCTCCTACGAGCAGTACTTC.

The rearrangement links TRBV10-2 to TRBJ1-2; possibly TRBD1 for D (6 bases). Per the germline V gene, CDR1 is WSHSY and CDR2 is SAAADI. V was pared by 6 bases and J by 6 bases, with 32 bases between. This CDR3 contains 19 residues. In DNA form, the CDR3 reads TGCGCCAGCAGCAGTGCTTATACCCGGGACACTTCCGGGGACGATGGCTACACCTTC. Residues: CASSSAYTRDTSGDDGYTF.

This clonotype was counted between two and nine times. DNA for the CDR3: TGTGCCAGCAGTGCCTCGAGGAAACTGTTTTTT. Its translation: CASSASRKLFF. The chain links TRBV6-1 to TRBJ1-4, with D uncertain. This CDR3 comprises 11 residues. In germline, CDR1 is MNHNS, CDR2 SASEGT. The V end lost 4 bases, the J end lost 11 bases, and 8 bases lay between the germline ends.

There are many counts of this clonotype. V is TRBV4-2 and J is TRBJ2-7; 12 bases fit TRBD2. Germline assignment: CDR1 LGHNA and CDR2 YNFKEQ. CDR3 length: 17 amino acids. With 2 bases clipped from V and 6 bases from J, the junction kept 11 bases outside the gene matches. CDR3 in amino acids: CASSQRTGTSGYGEQYF. CDR3 bases: TGTGCCAGCAGCCAAAGAACCGGGACTAGCGGGTACGGCGAGCAGTACTTC.